This T cell receptor (beta chain) was sequenced in a study of control samples from healthy donors and cancer patients. This table comes from immunoSEQ multiplex PCR, and its TCRdb copy is limited to in-frame clones, with some not included. The repertoire holds about 52,000 clones, with about 95% as singletons. The CDR3 runs 16 residues. Material: blood. This sequence joins TRBV21-1 and TRBJ2-7; the tabulated D call, TRBD1, remains unverified against the DNA. TRBV21-1 is an annotated pseudogene. The sequence was obtained from a young man in good health. This chain's CDR3 is CASSRRTGGVTYEQYF. The DNA of the CDR3 is TGTGCCAGCAGCAGAAGGACAGGTGGTGTTACCTACGAGCAGTACTTC.